The T cell receptor (beta chain) described here comes from a study of cytomegalovirus exposure and HLA in healthy donors. Study conclusions and caveats: Roughly uniform depth of sequencing across donors was assumed in presence/absence analyses. Researchers reported from a later analysis that most CMV-associated TCR beta chains appeared HLA-restricted.

The PCR ran on 60 Vbeta and 13 Jbeta primers. The authors' processing: In a later analysis, around 11 million of 65 million to 80 million unique beta chains occurred in at least two donors. Clones were sequenced by immunoSEQ multiplex PCR, and TCRdb holds only the in-frame ones, with some missing. The DNA gave D and trimming, while V, J and clone size come from that table. The table shows about 140,000 clones, with about 85% occurring only once. These donors counted as nominally healthy when sampled, but unrecorded immune exposures were likely. About this clone: The antigen is not known.

CDR1 is MDHEN and CDR2 is SYDVKM in the germline V gene. Trimming removed 5 bases from V and 4 bases from J, with 21 bases in between. This CDR3 spans 17 amino acids. This sequence originates from a boy aged 2 to 10 in good health and CMV-seronegative. Input material: PBMCs. This sequence joins TRBV28 and TRBJ2-1; tentatively, D is TRBD2 (6 bases). The CDR3 region is CASSPSTGLMLYNEQFF. The CDR3 DNA is TGTGCCAGCAGTCCGTCAACGGGACTCATGTTGTACAATGAGCAGTTCTTC.